The present TCR beta chain was sequenced within a study of T cell clonality in common variable immunodeficiency (dated by TCRdb to about 2015). What the study reported, not specific to this receptor: Compared with healthy controls, CVID subjects showed increased TCRbeta clonality (t-test p = 0.018), a feature most characteristic of about a third of subjects. Fewer deletions and N-nucleotide insertions were reportedly observed in CVID TCRbeta sequences, and highly modified clones with 13 or more V deletions were reportedly absent from CVID TCRbeta sequences. Patient heterogeneity within the CVID cohort put limits on correlating repertoire features with clinical complications. Even though DNA input was equal, the average per sample came to 75,000 to 95,000 unique sequences for controls compared with 30,000 to 40,000 for CVID samples. The authors noted that sequencing repertoires of T cell subpopulations would be needed to clarify what caused the increased clonality in CVID. Fewer TCRbeta clones were shared among CVID subjects than among healthy controls (p < 0.0001).

CVID samples and control samples contributed equivalent amounts of genomic DNA as sequencing input. For every sample, a 60 bp segment covering the rearranged TCRbeta CDR3 region was amplified and then sequenced. The immunoSEQ assay, a bias-corrected multiplex PCR combined with high-throughput sequencing, was used for TCRbeta amplification. The original methods were these. Each unique nucleotide sequence was treated as a clone and annotated with V, D and J genes, copy number and frequency. Sequences were labeled productive if in frame, and non-productive if out of frame or containing stop codons. As previously described, clonality was calculated on the basis of Shannon's entropy. The predicted amino acid sequences of productive clones were used to derive mean CDR3 Kyte-Doolittle hydropathy. The R hclust function was used to hierarchically cluster scaled V gene usage with Manhattan distance and complete linkage. Sharing of clones by CDR3 amino acid sequence was evaluated through resampling of 12 repertoires per group over 100 rounds. Repertoires were searched for 70 published EBV-specific and a few hundred published CMV-specific TCRbeta sequences. After two CVID samples that produced fewer than 10,000 sequences were dropped from the analysis, some 43 CVID repertoires remained. Drawn from immuneACCESS, this table holds only the in-frame rearrangements with V and J called that TCRdb kept. Clones are partly lost; checked studies trace under half to an unresolved V gene and leave the rest unexplained. V and J calls and clone size come straight from that table; D and trimming were deduced from the DNA. In this sample the table shows 40,000 to 65,000 clones, and no singletons are among them. Clones ranked in the top ten supply roughly 2% of the sample.

Predominantly Caucasian heritage was noted among both the CVID patients and the healthy controls. Heparinized peripheral whole blood samples of about 4.5 to 8.5 ml were obtained from each donor. TCRbeta CDR3 repertoires were sequenced from genomic DNA of adults with common variable immune deficiency (CVID) and healthy adult controls. There were about 22 healthy adult volunteers in the control group (around twelve female and about ten male), ranging in age from roughly 23 to 70 years, with a mean age of 34. Diluted blood was density-centrifuged over Hypaque 1077 or Ficoll-Paque to isolate peripheral blood mononuclear cells. Genomic DNA was obtained from unsorted mononuclear cells using either Qiagen column purification or a centrifugation-based method. CDR1 and CDR2, looked up from the germline V gene, are SGHTS and YDEGEE. After removal of 2 bases from V and 2 bases from J, the junction retains 6 bases not matched to a gene. From cysteine to phenylalanine, the CDR3 is 15 amino acids long. Sequencing covers 36 bases of the CDR3, shown here with the frame starting at base 1.

A note on this clone: The specificity of this receptor is unknown. The CDR3 goes on 3 residues after the read ends, and that part is filled in from the germline J gene.

This clonotype was obtained from a person between 18 and 75 years old in good health. Input material: peripheral blood mononuclear cells. The chain employs TRBV5-8 and TRBJ2-7; 8 middle bases align to TRBD2. The CDR3 region: CASSLGVAGTYEQYF. Partial CDR3 DNA: TGTGCCAGCAGCTTAGGAGTAGCGGGGACCTACGAG.